These 20 T cell receptor beta chains originate from one sample sequenced in a study of cytomegalovirus exposure and HLA in healthy donors. PCR employed 60 Vbeta and 13 Jbeta primers. The repertoire was sequenced with immunoSEQ multiplex PCR; TCRdb's copy has only in-frame clones and lacks some. Of under 200,000 clones listed, around 84% are singletons. Material for sequencing was PBMCs. The receptors here all came from a male donor in good health and CMV-seropositive.

In this sample, this clone turned up once. J is TRBJ1-4 and V is TRBV7-2; 8 bases are a match to TRBD1. V shed 5 bases, J shed 8 bases, and the junction held 7 bases outside the gene matches. The CDR3 has 14 residues. The germline V gene encodes CDR1 SGHTA and CDR2 FQGNSA. The CDR3 loop reads CASSPRGQREKLFF. The CDR3 nucleotides are TGTGCCAGCAGCCCCAGGGGGCAAAGAGAAAAACTGTTTTTT.

Points on this clone: This sample also contains other DNA sequences that code for the same CDR3. The chain is built from TRBV5-6 and TRBJ1-1; D remains ambiguous. From germline, CDR1 is SGHDT and CDR2 YYEEEE. Trimming cost V 4 bases and J 0 bases, with 16 bases left between them. This CDR3 comprises 16 residues. Written as DNA, the CDR3 is TGTGCCAGCAGCCGGGGTCGCTCGACCCTGAACACTGAAGCTTTCTTT. This codes for CASSRGRSTLNTEAFF.

This chain joins TRBV6-1 and TRBJ2-7; D possibly corresponds to TRBD2 (6 bases). Germline CDR1 MNHNS, CDR2 SASEGT. The V gene lost 0 bases and the J gene lost 4 bases, with 10 bases spanning the gap. The CDR3 contains 14 residues. CDR3 bases: TGTGCCAGCAGTGAAGCGGGGACTTCTTACGAGCAGTACTTC. Its protein product is CASSEAGTSYEQYF.

The genes are TRBV5-6 and TRBJ2-2; TRBD2 matches 8 bases. This CDR3 spans 19 amino acids. CDR1 is SGHDT and CDR2 is YYEEEE in the germline V gene. V lost 2 bases to trimming and J lost 1 base; unmatched junction nucleotides: 13. The CDR3 loop reads CASSFEAGGFLENTGELFF. The CDR3 nucleotides read TGTGCCAGCAGCTTTGAGGCGGGGGGATTCCTCGAGAACACCGGGGAGCTGTTTTTT.

This clone has a single count. The identical CDR3 is also encoded by other nucleotide sequences in the sample. The chain couples TRBV18 to TRBJ1-1; D is uncertain. The CDR3 contains 13 residues. Trimming shortened V by 3 bases and J by 3 bases, and 8 bases separated the two germline ends. CDR1 and CDR2 (germline): KGHSH, LQKENI. The CDR3 is CASSPGEDTEAFF. In DNA, the CDR3 is TGTGCCAGCTCACCCGGAGAAGACACTGAAGCTTTCTTT.

The chain employs TRBV7-9 and TRBJ1-1, with unresolved D. Per germline, CDR1 SEHNR and CDR2 FQNEAQ (reference sequence). The V gene lost 5 bases and the J gene lost 6 bases, with 16 bases spanning the gap. The CDR3 consists of 14 residues. CDR3 sequence (DNA): TGTGCCAGCAGCCCCTCGCGGGCGGAGGCTGAAGCTTTCTTT. This translates into CASSPSRAEAEAFF.

The rearrangement links TRBV5-4 to TRBJ2-6; 7 bases fit TRBD2. Losses at the gene ends were 1 base for V and 2 bases for J; bases not matched to a gene: 0. In germline, CDR1 is SGHNT, CDR2 YYREEE (reference sequence). This CDR3 comprises 15 residues. DNA for the CDR3: TGTGCCAGCAGCTTGCGGGGGGCTGGGGCCAACGTCCTGACTTTC. This encodes CASSLRGAGANVLTF.

This clone appeared a few times. This sequence joins TRBV25-1 and TRBJ1-1; D not resolved. This CDR3 has 13 residues. Germline CDR1 reads MGHDK; CDR2 reads SYGVNS. V was cut by 4 bases and J by 4 bases, with 10 bases left in between. DNA of the CDR3: TGTGCCAGCAGTGTAAGATCGGGCACTGAAGCTTTCTTT. Translation: CASSVRSGTEAFF.

This chain links TRBV5-1 with TRBJ2-3; 8 positions agree with TRBD2. Trimming cost V 4 bases and J 5 bases; bases outside gene matches: 6. The CDR3 runs to 14 residues. Germline CDR1 SGHRS, CDR2 YFSETQ. CDR3 in DNA: TGCGCCAGCAGCGGGGGACTAGTCCAAGATACGCAGTATTTT. Encoded protein: CASSGGLVQDTQYF.

The V call is TRBV7-2, the J call TRBJ1-2; no reliable D call. Germline values: CDR1 SGHTA, CDR2 FQGNSA. This CDR3 comprises 19 residues. The germline V and J ends were trimmed by 2 bases and 4 bases, with 26 bases remaining between them. The CDR3, as DNA: TGTGCCAGCAGCTTAAGGTTAGCGGATGGCCGGGAGAGATCCTATGGCTACACCTTC. The encoded protein is CASSLRLADGRERSYGYTF.

On this clone itself: The same CDR3 is also encoded by other DNA sequences in this sample. The chain uses TRBV27 and TRBJ2-7; 7 bases match TRBD2. The CDR3 consists of 15 residues. The germline V gene has CDR1 MNHEY and CDR2 SMNVEV (reference sequence). Trimming took 3 bases from V and 4 from J; bases not matched to a gene: 9. CDR3 region: CASSFDAGGTYEQYF. CDR3 in DNA: TGTGCCAGCAGTTTCGACGCCGGGGGGACTTACGAGCAGTACTTC.

V is TRBV27 and J is TRBJ1-1; 9 bases fit TRBD1. This CDR3 spans 17 amino acids. Germline CDR1 is MNHEY and CDR2 is SMNVEV (reference sequence). Trimming cost V 5 bases and J 1 base; bases outside gene matches: 11. The CDR3 region has the DNA TGTGCCAGCAGTCGGGACGGAGGACAGGGGACGAACACTGAAGCTTTCTTT. It yields the protein CASSRDGGQGTNTEAFF.

This chain joins TRBV7-8 and TRBJ2-3, with 7 positions matching TRBD2. The CDR3 extends over 14 amino acids. In germline, CDR1 is SGHVS, CDR2 FQNEAQ. Trimming took 2 bases from V and 6 from J; bases not matched to a gene: 5. The chain's CDR3 is CASSLSGAPDTQYF. CDR3 nucleotide sequence: TGTGCCAGCAGCTTAAGCGGGGCCCCGGATACGCAGTATTTT.

V gene TRBV30 combines with J gene TRBJ2-7; a possible D gene is TRBD2 (6 bases). This CDR3 is 13 amino acids long. V gave up 5 bases and J gave up 3 bases, with 14 bases separating them. Germline assignment: CDR1 GTSNPN and CDR2 SVGIG (reference sequence). The CDR3 region has the DNA TGTGCCTGGGTATCCGTGGGAGGCTACGAGCAGTACTTC. As protein: CAWVSVGGYEQYF.

This chain uses TRBV7-2 with TRBJ2-3; TRBD1 might be the D (6 bases). V was trimmed by 6 bases and J by 3 bases, leaving 10 bases between them. CDR1 and CDR2 (germline): SGHTA, FQGNSA. CDR3 size: 13 residues. CDR3 amino acids: CASRFQGTDTQYF. The CDR3 DNA follows: TGTGCCAGCAGGTTCCAGGGGACAGATACGCAGTATTTT.

This rearrangement joins TRBV11-2 to TRBJ1-4; maybe TRBD1 (6 bases). The V gene lost 3 bases and the J gene lost 8 bases, with 19 bases spanning the gap. Germline V gene lookup returns CDR1 SGHAT and CDR2 FQNNGV. This CDR3 comprises 16 residues. The CDR3: CASSFDRLGPSEKLFF. The CDR3 DNA sequence: TGTGCCAGCAGCTTTGACAGGTTAGGGCCCTCCGAAAAACTGTTTTTT.

This chain links TRBV2 with TRBJ1-2; D ambiguous. This CDR3 comprises 15 residues. CDR1 SNHLY and CDR2 FYNNEI come from the germline V gene. Trimming took off 3 bases at V and 7 bases at J, with 18 bases between the two ends. The CDR3 DNA reads TGTGCCAGCAGTGAGTTGGTCCTCCTGAGGGCTGGCTACACCTTC. As protein: CASSELVLLRAGYTF.

This clone was seen more than once but under ten times. The chain has TRBV11-3 and TRBJ2-3, with D maybe TRBD2 (6 bases). Trimming removed 1 base from V and 3 bases from J, with 8 bases in between. Germline loops: CDR1 SGHNT, CDR2 YENEEA. The CDR3 covers 14 residues. The CDR3 nucleotides are TGTGCCAGCAGCTTAGCGGGAGATACAGATACGCAGTATTTT. This sequence encodes CASSLAGDTDTQYF.

The chain employs TRBV30 and TRBJ1-1; D gene ambiguous. V lost 3 bases, J lost 6 bases, and 11 bases lay in between. Germline V CDR1 and CDR2: GTSNPN, SVGIG (reference sequence). The CDR3 has 12 residues. CDR3 amino acids: CAWSPRGPEAFF. The CDR3 nucleotides are TGTGCCTGGAGCCCGCGAGGCCCTGAAGCTTTCTTT.

This clone appeared once. This CDR3 reads CASSSGGREGRYEQYF. DNA of the CDR3: TGTGCCAGCAGCTCGGGGGGGCGGGAGGGCCGGTACGAGCAGTACTTC. The chain couples TRBV7-9 to TRBJ2-7; 9 positions agree with TRBD2. V was pared by 4 bases and J by 4 bases, with 11 bases of the junction left unmatched. The CDR3 contains 16 residues. Germline CDR1 SEHNR, CDR2 FQNEAQ (reference sequence).